These T cell receptor beta chains were read from a single sample in a study of T cells in Graves' hyperthyroidism and ophthalmopathy. TCRdb used MiXCR to reprocess the multiplex PCR reads, holding one entry per CDR3 protein. Here the sample spans hundreds of thousands of distinct CDR3 sequences, about a sixth being singletons. The sample comprised blood. Receptors were obtained from a young woman with Graves' hyperthyroidism. Each CDR3 is given with its conserved first and last residue. The D gene is left open where the match is weak. The size entry is marked missing in some rows and otherwise reads once, few, many or a size class.

clone_size	d_call	v_call	j_call	cdr3_aa	cdr3_nt
few	NA	TRBV2	TRBJ1-5	CASSGWVTESRGNQPQHF	TGTGCCAGCAGTGGCTGGGTGACAGAGTCGCGGGGCAATCAGCCCCAGCATTTT
NA	TRBD2	TRBV6-2/TRBV6-3	TRBJ2-3	CASSYSTPGLGTDTQYF	TGTGCCAGCAGTTACTCTACGCCGGGACTAGGGACAGATACGCAGTATTTT
few	TRBD2	TRBV13	TRBJ2-7	CASSSALAGVSSEQYF	TGTGCCAGCAGCTCCGCCCTAGCGGGGGTCTCTAGCGAGCAGTACTTC
NA	TRBD2	TRBV7-3	TRBJ2-1	CASSLKRGNYNEQFF	TGTGCCAGCAGCTTAAAGCGGGGGAATTACAATGAGCAGTTCTTC
NA	NA	TRBV15	TRBJ1-1	CATSRSLGTEAFF	TGTGCCACCAGTAGGTCCCTCGGCACTGAAGCTTTCTTT
many	TRBD2	TRBV20-1	TRBJ2-3	CSASASGGTQYF	TGCAGTGCTAGTGCATCGGGAGGCACGCAGTATTTT
NA	TRBD2	TRBV30	TRBJ2-2	CAWRTSGSAGELFF	TGTGCCTGGAGGACTAGCGGGAGTGCCGGGGAGCTGTTTTTT
NA	TRBD1	TRBV6-2/TRBV6-3	TRBJ2-7	CASSLTGAEQYF	TGTGCCAGCAGCCTGACAGGGGCCGAGCAGTACTTC
few	TRBD1	TRBV6-1	TRBJ1-4	CASSSPGQRGEKLFF	TGTGCCAGCAGTTCTCCGGGACAGAGGGGTGAAAAACTGTTTTTT
few	TRBD2	TRBV24-1	TRBJ2-5	CATSDLRGGAETQYF	TGTGCCACCAGTGATTTGCGCGGGGGGGCCGAGACCCAGTACTTC
many	NA	TRBV3-1	TRBJ1-1	CASSQDTGRVATEAFF	TGTGCCAGCAGCCAAGACACCGGCAGGGTTGCCACTGAAGCTTTCTTT
NA	NA	TRBV28	TRBJ1-2	CASSLFRGETYGYTF	TGTGCCAGCAGTTTATTTCGCGGAGAGACCTATGGCTACACCTTC
NA	TRBD2	TRBV24-1	TRBJ2-1	CATSDRAGGPLEQFF	TGTGCCACCAGTGATAGGGCGGGGGGGCCGCTTGAGCAGTTCTTC
NA	TRBD2	TRBV27	TRBJ2-7	CASSLWAGGLYEQYF	TGTGCCAGCAGTTTATGGGCGGGAGGCTTGTACGAGCAGTACTTC
few	NA	TRBV15	TRBJ2-5	CATSRVGRQETQYF	TGTGCCACCAGCAGAGTAGGGAGGCAAGAGACCCAGTACTTC
few	TRBD2	TRBV20-1	TRBJ2-1	CSARLAGRNNEQFF	TGCAGTGCTCGACTAGCGGGGAGAAACAATGAGCAGTTCTTC
many	NA	TRBV6-1	TRBJ2-1	CASSEPASYNEQFF	TGTGCCAGCAGTGAACCAGCTAGCTACAATGAGCAGTTCTTC
few	NA	TRBV18	TRBJ2-5	CASSPGVAETQYF	TGTGCCAGCTCACCGGGGGTGGCGGAGACCCAGTACTTC
many	NA	TRBV28	TRBJ2-5	CASSLLLRVQETQYF	TGTGCCAGCAGTTTACTTCTAAGGGTCCAAGAGACCCAGTACTTC
few	NA	TRBV6-2/TRBV6-3	TRBJ2-4	CASKGTRAKAKNIQYF	TGTGCCAGCAAGGGCACCAGGGCGAAAGCCAAAAACATTCAGTACTTC
few	TRBD1	TRBV20-1	TRBJ1-2	CSARDRSATGLNYGYTF	TGCAGTGCTAGAGATCGTTCGGCGACAGGGCTAAACTATGGCTACACCTTC
NA	TRBD1	TRBV6-1	TRBJ1-5	CASSSADRVGNQPQHF	TGTGCCAGCAGTTCCGCGGACAGGGTCGGCAATCAGCCCCAGCATTTT
NA	NA	TRBV19	TRBJ2-7	CASRRGSGSYEQYF	TGTGCCAGTAGGAGGGGATCGGGCTCCTACGAGCAGTACTTC
NA	TRBD2	TRBV7-3	TRBJ2-2	CASSTIAGARELFF	TGTGCCAGCAGCACTATAGCGGGGGCTAGGGAGCTGTTTTTT
many	TRBD1	TRBV5-1	TRBJ2-1	CASSLYGTGGFEQFF	TGCGCCAGCAGCTTGTATGGGACAGGGGGCTTTGAGCAGTTCTTC
many	NA	TRBV28	TRBJ2-7	CAREGQLRDEQYF	TGTGCCAGAGAAGGACAGCTTAGAGACGAGCAGTACTTC
NA	TRBD1	TRBV29-1	TRBJ2-1	CSEQSGTDYNEQFF	TGCAGCGAGCAATCCGGGACAGACTACAATGAGCAGTTCTTC
many	TRBD1	TRBV28	TRBJ1-4	CASSGLDRGGEKLFF	TGTGCCAGCAGTGGGTTGGACAGGGGAGGCGAAAAACTGTTTTTT
NA	TRBD1	TRBV13	TRBJ2-2	CASSVQGKSGELFF	TGTGCCAGCAGCGTACAGGGGAAATCGGGGGAGCTGTTTTTT
NA	NA	TRBV3-1	TRBJ2-2	CASSLYKGVHTGELFF	TGTGCCAGCAGCCTCTACAAGGGGGTCCACACCGGGGAGCTGTTTTTT
many	NA	TRBV6-1	TRBJ2-2	CASVRDSTNTGELFF	TGTGCCAGCGTACGGGACTCAACGAACACCGGGGAGCTGTTTTTT
NA	TRBD1	TRBV7-9	TRBJ1-4	CASSQRAYRGTFEKLFF	TGTGCCAGCAGCCAACGCGCCTACAGGGGGACCTTTGAAAAACTGTTTTTT
NA	TRBD1	TRBV20-1	TRBJ1-1	CSARDVNRGINTEAFF	TGCAGTGCTAGAGATGTAAACAGGGGCATAAACACTGAAGCTTTCTTT
many	TRBD2	TRBV2	TRBJ2-5	CASSRTSEETQYF	TGTGCCAGCAGCCGGACTAGCGAAGAGACCCAGTACTTC
many	TRBD1	TRBV20-1	TRBJ2-7	CSARDGTGVDEQYF	TGCAGTGCTAGAGATGGGACAGGGGTGGACGAGCAGTACTTC
NA	TRBD1	TRBV7-9	TRBJ1-2	CASSSVDRGRNYGYTF	TGTGCCAGCAGCTCCGTCGACAGGGGGAGGAACTATGGCTACACCTTC
many	NA	TRBV6-5	TRBJ1-1	CASSYSPGTIDTEAFF	TGTGCCAGCAGTTACTCTCCAGGGACAATCGACACTGAAGCTTTCTTT
NA	NA	TRBV2	TRBJ2-5	CASSESHRGETQYF	TGTGCCAGCAGTGAAAGCCATAGGGGGGAGACCCAGTACTTC
NA	TRBD2	TRBV5-1	TRBJ2-1	CASSSGLAGAGGNEQFF	TGCGCCAGCAGCTCTGGACTAGCGGGAGCCGGGGGGAATGAGCAGTTCTTC
many	TRBD2	TRBV4-2	TRBJ2-5	CASSQGLAGGRETQYF	TGTGCCAGCAGCCAAGGACTAGCGGGGGGGCGGGAGACCCAGTACTTC
few	TRBD1	TRBV27	TRBJ2-7	CASSSRTLGQGLHEQYF	TGTGCCAGCAGTTCACGGACCCTAGGACAGGGGTTACACGAGCAGTACTTC
few	NA	TRBV4-3	TRBJ1-6	CASSQSTGLLRSPLHF	TGCGCCAGCAGCCAAAGTACCGGTCTTCTTAGATCACCCCTCCACTTT